This T cell receptor beta chain was profiled in a study of blood T cell repertoires in COVID-19. Study information: Sources were T cells, B-cell-depleted T cells, or PBMCs; the material itself was cDNA or gDNA.

In this sample, this clone turned up a few times. The CDR3 extends over 13 amino acids. Germline V gene lookup returns CDR1 GTSNPN and CDR2 SVGIG (reference sequence). The V gene end was trimmed by 1 base and the J gene end by 12 bases; junction bases not matched to a gene: 9. The table came from immunoSEQ multiplex PCR; TCRdb's copy has only in-frame clones and leaves some out. The sample shows roughly 180,000 clones, 88% of them seen only once. Sequences were obtained from peripheral blood. The V gene is TRBV30, the J gene TRBJ2-1, with 7 bases matching TRBD2. This clonotype was sampled from a man between 65 and 85 years old with active or convalescent COVID-19. CDR3 region: CAWSALGGGRQFF. Written as DNA, the CDR3 is TGTGCCTGGAGTGCCCTAGGAGGCGGGAGGCAGTTCTTC.